This TCR beta chain came from a study of human T cells and chemical hapten exposure. The overall study: In the roughly 24-week study, patients were dosed weekly with diphenylcyclopropenone on the scalp throughout. Recorded diagnoses among the mostly female patients were alopecia areata, totalis or universalis. Upper back patch tests used 0.01% DPC, scored after 6 days. Overall study results and limits: High-frequency TCRs, those above 1 in 1000, stayed the same after DPC sensitization.

With V trimmed by 4 bases and J by 8 bases, 6 bases remained unmatched. The V gene's germline CDR1 is SGHDN and CDR2 FVKESK. This CDR3 contains 13 residues. Via MiXCR, TCRdb re-called the RACE reads, giving one row per CDR3 protein. The sample has around 350,000 distinct CDR3 sequences, about 5% seen once. Indicated time point: pre-sensitization, week 0. Regarding treatment: therapeutic diphenylcyclopropenone sensitization with weekly scalp DPC. This clonotype occurred many times. Its antigen is undetermined. This TCR derives from a woman aged 18-35 years with alopecia areata. Some clones in this sample may be carry-over from other donors' samples. The sequenced sample was whole blood, obtained in connection with sensitization to the hapten diphenylcyclopropenone (DPC). The chain has TRBV14 and TRBJ1-2; 8 bases map to TRBD1. CDR3 loop: CASSPQDRAGYTF. CDR3 bases: TGTGCCAGCAGCCCTCAGGACAGGGCCGGCTACACCTTC.